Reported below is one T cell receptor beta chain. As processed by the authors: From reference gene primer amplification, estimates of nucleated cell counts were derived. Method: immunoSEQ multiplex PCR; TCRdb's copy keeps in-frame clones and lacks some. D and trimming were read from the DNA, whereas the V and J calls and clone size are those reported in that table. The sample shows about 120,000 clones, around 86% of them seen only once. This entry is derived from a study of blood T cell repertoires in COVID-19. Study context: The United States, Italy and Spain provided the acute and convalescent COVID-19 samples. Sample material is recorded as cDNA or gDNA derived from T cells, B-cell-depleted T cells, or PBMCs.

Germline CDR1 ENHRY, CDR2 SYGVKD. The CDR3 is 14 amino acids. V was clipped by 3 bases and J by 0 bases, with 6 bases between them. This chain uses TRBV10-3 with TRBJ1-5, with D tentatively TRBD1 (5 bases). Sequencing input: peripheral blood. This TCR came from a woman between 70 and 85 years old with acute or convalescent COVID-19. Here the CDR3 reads CAISEGDSNQPQHF. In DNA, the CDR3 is TGTGCCATCAGTGAAGGGGATAGCAATCAGCCCCAGCATTTT.